The 5 T cell receptor beta chains below come from one sample, sequenced in a study of T cell changes during pregnancy in multiple sclerosis. The method was immunoSEQ multiplex PCR; TCRdb's version includes in-frame clones alone and lacks a portion of them. This sample has about 60,000 clones, with over 75% found just once. Specimen: peripheral blood, collected before pregnancy. These receptors were obtained from a female donor with multiple sclerosis, enrolled in a pregnancy study.

The genes are TRBV19 and TRBJ1-1, with D tentatively TRBD1 (5 bases). The germline gives CDR1 LNHDA, CDR2 SQIVND (reference sequence). CDR3 length: 15 amino acids. Deletions cut 3 bases from V and 0 bases from J, with 11 bases between. The CDR3 DNA reads as TGTGCCAGTAGTATTCCGACAGCCATGAACACTGAAGCTTTCTTT. It yields the protein CASSIPTAMNTEAFF.

There are a few counts of this clone. This chain connects TRBV2 to TRBJ2-2, with TRBD1 matching 8 bases. The CDR3 runs 15 residues. In germline, CDR1 is SNHLY, CDR2 FYNNEI. V lost 7 bases, J lost 2 bases, and 6 bases stayed unmatched. CDR3 in DNA: TGTGCCAGCAATGGACAGGGCAGAAACACCGGGGAGCTGTTTTTT. Translating it yields CASNGQGRNTGELFF.

V and J are TRBV6-1 and TRBJ2-6; D remains unclear. Germline V gene sequence: CDR1 MNHNS, CDR2 SASEGT. The CDR3 totals 18 residues. Trimming stripped 3 bases from V and 0 bases from J, with 15 bases between. The DNA for the CDR3 is TGTGCCAGCAGTGAGGTCTGGGTGCGACTCTCTGGGGCCAACGTCCTGACTTTC. It encodes CASSEVWVRLSGANVLTF.

The chain is built from TRBV30 and TRBJ1-4; the D is unclear. Germline loops: CDR1 GTSNPN, CDR2 SVGIG (reference sequence). Trimming removed 1 base at V and 8 bases at J, with 8 bases between. There are 12 residues in the CDR3. The CDR3 sequence: CAWSDNREKLFF. CDR3 in DNA: TGTGCCTGGAGTGATAACAGAGAAAAACTGTTTTTT.

This sequence joins TRBV9 and TRBJ1-1, with a tentative D call TRBD1 (5 bases). This CDR3 comprises 15 residues. The germline V gene encodes CDR1 SGDLS and CDR2 YYNGEE. V was shortened by 4 bases and J by 7 bases, with 20 bases between the two germline ends. The CDR3 reads CASSTRDSGRVEAFF. The CDR3 DNA follows: TGTGCCAGCAGCACGCGGGACTCAGGACGGGTTGAAGCTTTCTTT.